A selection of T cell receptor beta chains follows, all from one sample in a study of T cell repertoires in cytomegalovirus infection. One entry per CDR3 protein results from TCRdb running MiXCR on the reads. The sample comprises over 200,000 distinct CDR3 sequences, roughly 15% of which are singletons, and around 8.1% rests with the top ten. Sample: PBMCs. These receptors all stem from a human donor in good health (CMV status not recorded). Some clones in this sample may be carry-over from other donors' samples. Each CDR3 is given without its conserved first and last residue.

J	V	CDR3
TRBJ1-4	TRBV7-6	ASSSSGGEKLF
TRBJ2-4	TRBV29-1	SVRENIQY
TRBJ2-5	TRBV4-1	ASSQATSGGETQY
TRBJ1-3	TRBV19	ASSIEGAQGNTIY
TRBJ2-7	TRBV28	ASSFRGTGLHEQY
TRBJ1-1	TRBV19	ASSIRDRNTEAF
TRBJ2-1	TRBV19	ASLPSGGGSYNEQF
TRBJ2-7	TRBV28	ASSLLRPSYEQY
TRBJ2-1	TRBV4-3	ASSPLPGGNYNEQF
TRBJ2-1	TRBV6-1	ASTGTGRYNEQF
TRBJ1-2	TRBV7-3	ASSLTVGASYGYT
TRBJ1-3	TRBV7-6	ASSSGHSGSGNTIY
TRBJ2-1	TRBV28	ASRPTYSTSLWFFEQF
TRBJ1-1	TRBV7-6	ASSSRDNTEAF
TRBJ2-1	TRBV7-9	ASSSRDWGGNEQF
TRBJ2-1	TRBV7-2	ASSLELAGVGEQF
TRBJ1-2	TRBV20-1	SATRQGYYGYT
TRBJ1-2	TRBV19	ASTTGYGYT
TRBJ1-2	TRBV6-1	ATQQDSNYGYT
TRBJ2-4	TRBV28	TSGAGGNIQY
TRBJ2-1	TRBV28	ASTGQVHEQF
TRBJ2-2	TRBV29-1	SVAPSPGGIGGELF
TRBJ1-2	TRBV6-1	ASSAGTAFYYGYT
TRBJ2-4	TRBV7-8	ASSGERSSKTGGSKNIQY
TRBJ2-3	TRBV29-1	SVEPGGADTQY
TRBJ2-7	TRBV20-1	SARASIYEQY
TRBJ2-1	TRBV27	ASSKLGNEQF
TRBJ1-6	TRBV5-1	ASSLDREHSPLH
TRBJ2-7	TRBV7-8	ASNPLAGRYEQY
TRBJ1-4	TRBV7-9	ASSLTGTNEKLF
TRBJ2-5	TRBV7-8	ASSLVGAVETQY
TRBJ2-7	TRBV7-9	ASSNSGQGWYEQY
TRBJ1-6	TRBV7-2	ASSPTPSIDSPLH
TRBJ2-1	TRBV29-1	SVRPLSGRGDNEQF
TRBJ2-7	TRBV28	ASKSFYEQY
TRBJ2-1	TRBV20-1	SARSRGGTYNEQF
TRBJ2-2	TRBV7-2	ASSLTPTGELF
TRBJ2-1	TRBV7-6	ASSLLWGTSNAYNEQF
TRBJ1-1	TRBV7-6	ASSLIREAEAF
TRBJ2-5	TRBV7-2	ASSLASGATQY
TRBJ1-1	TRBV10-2	ASSVTGMNTEAF